This TCR beta chain was captured by sequencing in a study of blood T cell repertoires in COVID-19. About the study: Specimens from acute and convalescent COVID-19 originated in the United States, Italy and Spain. T cells, B-cell-depleted T cells, or PBMCs supplied cDNA or gDNA.

The protocol was immunoSEQ multiplex PCR, while the TCRdb copy is restricted to in-frame clones and leaves out a portion. The sample includes 200,000 to 250,000 clones, roughly 78% of them seen just once. The specimen sequenced was peripheral blood. This clonotype was sampled from a woman aged 40 to 49 with acute or convalescent COVID-19.

The CDR3 loop reads CSVLDRVGELFF. The CDR3 nucleotides read TGCAGCGTACTTGACAGGGTCGGGGAGCTGTTTTTT. J is TRBJ2-2 and V is TRBV29-1; TRBD1 agrees at 7 bases. Germline lookup yields CDR1 SQVTM and CDR2 ANQGSEA. V lost 6 bases, J lost 7 bases, and 5 bases stayed unmatched. The length of the CDR3 is 12 residues.